The 2 T cell receptor beta chains in this list originate from one sample, sequenced in a study of shared clonotypes between healthy human individuals. The protocol was immunoSEQ multiplex PCR, while the TCRdb copy is restricted to in-frame clones and leaves out a portion. The sample has about 1 million clones; around 74% are singletons. The sequenced sample was memory CD4+ T cells sorted from blood. Subset: CD45RA-negative fraction. Receptors were obtained from a young man in good health.

The V call is TRBV5-1, the J call TRBJ1-1; D may be TRBD1 (5 bases). The germline V gene has CDR1 SGHRS and CDR2 YFSETQ. CDR3 length: 14 residues. Trimming took 0 bases from V and 5 from J, leaving 11 bases between them. As DNA, the CDR3 is TGCGCCAGCAGCTTGGCCGGGACCGGGACTGAAGCTTTCTTT. Its translation: CASSLAGTGTEAFF.

The gene calls are TRBV5-1 and TRBJ1-5, with unresolved D. The V gene's germline CDR1 is SGHRS and CDR2 YFSETQ. This CDR3 comprises 15 residues. Between the trimmed V and J ends, which lost 4 bases and 6 bases, there was a span of 17 bases. CDR3 DNA: TGCGCCAGCAGCCCTTCCTCGGGAGGAGGTCAGCCCCAGCATTTT. This gives the protein CASSPSSGGGQPQHF.